The 20 T cell receptor beta chains presented below share a single source sample, sequenced in a study of vaccination and CD4 T cells after COVID-19. The antigens these receptors bind are not known. Treatment reported: approximately nine-day PBMC culture with coronavirus spike peptide pools or control peptides (ViraFEST assay). Cultured CD4+ T cell DNA was sequenced using the Oncomine TCR Beta short-read assay. TCRdb called the PCR reads again in MiXCR, with one record for every CDR3 protein. The sample contains about 10,000 distinct CDR3 sequences, around 28% of which appear only once. The sample in question was CD4+ T cells from blood, cultured in vitro, obtained before SARS-CoV-2 vaccination. These receptors were taken from a human donor who received a COVID-19 vaccine.

The chain links TRBV6-5 to TRBJ1-5, with unresolved D. This CDR3 contains 18 residues. V gave up 2 bases and J gave up 0 bases, with 17 bases separating them. Germline CDR1 is MNHEY and CDR2 is SVGAGI. CDR3 sequence reads: CASSYGVVLESSNQPQHF. For the CDR3, the DNA is TGTGCCAGCAGTTACGGGGTTGTGCTCGAAAGTAGCAATCAGCCCCAGCATTTT.

The chain links TRBV5-1 to TRBJ1-1; D is possibly TRBD1 (5 bases). With 4 bases removed from V and 1 base from J, the gap between germline ends came to 8 bases. The CDR3 covers 13 residues. CDR1 SGHRS and CDR2 YFSETQ come from the germline V gene. The CDR3 here is CASSPQGNTEAFF. The CDR3 nucleotides are TGCGCCAGCAGCCCTCAGGGGAACACTGAAGCTTTCTTT.

The chain has TRBV15 and TRBJ2-6; TRBD1 is a possible D gene (5 bases). The ends were cut back, 1 base at V and 1 base at J, with 5 bases in the middle. The CDR3 has 15 residues. The V gene's germline CDR1 is LNHNV and CDR2 YYDKDF (reference sequence). DNA for the CDR3: TGTGCCACCAGCAGAGCAGGGTCTGGGGCCAACGTCCTGACTTTC. This translates into CATSRAGSGANVLTF.

This clonotype has a handful of counts. The rearrangement joins TRBV5-4 to TRBJ1-1; D not certain. Germline CDR1 SGHNT, CDR2 YYREEE (reference sequence). CDR3 length: 15 residues. The V and J ends lost 4 bases and 1 base respectively, with 14 bases between them. This chain's CDR3 is CASSPKRGENTEAFF. The DNA for the CDR3 is TGTGCCAGCAGCCCTAAAAGAGGCGAGAACACTGAAGCTTTCTTT.

This chain connects TRBV2 to TRBJ2-5; 7 nucleotides line up with TRBD1. V gave up 4 bases and J gave up 0 bases; unmatched junction bases: 8. Per germline, CDR1 SNHLY and CDR2 FYNNEI. This CDR3 spans 16 amino acids. The CDR3 DNA is TGTGCCAGCAGTGCCAGGAGACAGGGAAACCAAGAGACCCAGTACTTC. Its translation is CASSARRQGNQETQYF.

In this sample, this clonotype turned up a few times. The gene calls are TRBV9 and TRBJ1-2, with 7 nucleotides matching TRBD1. V dropped 3 bases and J dropped 7; count of bases not matched to a gene: 3. Germline CDR1 SGDLS, CDR2 YYNGEE. The CDR3 is made up of 12 amino acids. In DNA form, the CDR3 reads TGTGCCAGCAGCGGTCCAGGGGGTGGCTACACCTTC. This codes for CASSGPGGGYTF.

The genes are TRBV2 and TRBJ2-7; D unresolved. The CDR3 is made up of 13 amino acids. Trimming stripped 5 bases from V and 3 bases from J, with 11 bases between. Looked up from germline, CDR1 is SNHLY and CDR2 is FYNNEI. In nucleotides, the CDR3 is TGTGCCAGCAGTCCCCGCGTGGGCTACGAGCAGTACTTC. Protein sequence: CASSPRVGYEQYF. Combining the CDR3 with reference TRBV2 and TRBJ2-7 gives the whole variable domain EPEVTQTPSHQVTQMGQEVILRCVPISNHLYFYWYRQILGQKVEFLVSFYNNEISEKSEIFDDQFSVERPDGSNFTLKIRSTKLEDSAMYFCASSPRVGYEQYFGPGTRLTVT.

This clonotype occurred a few times. CDR3 sequence (DNA): TGCGCCAGCAGCTTGTCCAGCTATGGCTACACCTTC. Protein sequence: CASSLSSYGYTF. V is TRBV5-1 and J is TRBJ1-2; the D is unclear. The V gene's germline CDR1 is SGHRS and CDR2 YFSETQ. This CDR3 comprises 12 residues. V shed 1 base and J shed 4 bases, with 5 bases lying between them.

The chain is built from TRBV21-1 and TRBJ2-6; the table's D call of TRBD1 was not tested on the DNA. TRBV21-1 counts as a pseudogene. The CDR3 totals 17 residues. CDR3 DNA: TGTGCCAGCAGCAAAGAAGGGGGGGTACCTGGGGCCAACGTCCTGACTTTC. Its translation is CASSKEGGVPGANVLTF.

This clonotype was seen a few times. This chain links TRBV20-1 with TRBJ1-2; a weak D match, TRBD1 (5 bases). Trimming left V 1 base short and J 3 bases short, with 18 bases between. Germline V gene lookup returns CDR1 DFQATT and CDR2 SNEGSKA (reference sequence). The CDR3 runs 16 residues. CDR3 nucleotides: TGCAGTGCTAGAGGGGGGGACGGGGTTTCTCACTATGGCTACACCTTC. Amino acids: CSARGGDGVSHYGYTF.

CDR3 sequence reads: CASSIDYDRDYGYTF. The DNA of the CDR3 is TGTGCCAGTAGTATAGACTATGACAGGGACTATGGCTACACCTTC. The J gene is TRBJ1-2, the V gene TRBV19; 7 bases are a match to TRBD1. The CDR3 length is 15 residues. The germline gives CDR1 LNHDA, CDR2 SQIVND (reference sequence). The V gene end was trimmed by 0 bases and the J gene end by 3 bases; junction bases not matched to a gene: 4.

There are a few counts of this clonotype. This sequence joins TRBV20-1 and TRBJ2-5; TRBD2 aligns across 7 bases. The germline CDR1 and CDR2 sequences are DFQATT and SNEGSKA (reference sequence). The V segment lost 6 bases and the J segment 5 bases; nucleotides outside the gene matches: 6. The CDR3 totals 12 residues. As DNA, the CDR3 is TGCAGTGCATCTGGGGGGGTGGAGACCCAGTACTTC. Encoded protein: CSASGGVETQYF.

In its sample, this clonotype ranks as medium-sized. The rearrangement uses TRBV6-5 and TRBJ2-5, with a weak D call TRBD2 (6 bases). Germline-derived CDR1 and CDR2 are MNHEY and SVGAGI. The CDR3 is 15 residues long. Trimming shortened V by 0 bases and J by 5 bases, and 13 bases separated the two germline ends. CDR3 DNA: TGTGCCAGCAGTTACTCTCCCCTAGCGTGGGAGACCCAGTACTTC. It specifies CASSYSPLAWETQYF.

Only a few counts were recorded for this clonotype. V gene TRBV7-3 combines with J gene TRBJ1-1; 11 bases are shared with TRBD1. With 2 bases clipped from V and 9 bases from J, the junction kept 5 bases outside the gene matches. Per germline, CDR1 SGHTA and CDR2 FQGTGA. CDR3 length equals 14 residues. This chain's CDR3 is CASSLGTGGGKAFF. Written as DNA, the CDR3 is TGTGCCAGCAGCTTAGGGACAGGGGGTGGTAAAGCTTTCTTT.

The chain carries TRBV19 and TRBJ2-3, with 7 bases that match TRBD1. V lost 10 bases to trimming and J lost 5 bases; unmatched junction nucleotides: 6. The germline V gene has CDR1 LNHDA and CDR2 SQIVND (reference sequence). The CDR3 runs 12 residues. The CDR3 reads CATRDSQDTQYF. DNA for the CDR3: TGTGCCACCAGGGACAGCCAAGATACGCAGTATTTT.

V and J are TRBV19 and TRBJ1-5; D ambiguous. Germline V lookup: CDR1 LNHDA, CDR2 SQIVND (reference sequence). Trimming pared 3 bases from V and 5 bases from J, leaving 5 bases between. The CDR3 consists of 12 residues. The CDR3 bases are TGTGCCAGTAGTATTTGGGATCAGCCCCAGCATTTT. This codes for CASSIWDQPQHF.

The chain has TRBV15 and TRBJ1-2, with a weak D call TRBD1 (6 bases). CDR3 length: 17 amino acids. Germline loops: CDR1 LNHNV, CDR2 YYDKDF (reference sequence). The V end was cut by 0 bases, the J end by 7 bases, with 21 bases between. CDR3 sequence reads: CATSRDTWYSGAGGYTF. CDR3 coding DNA: TGTGCCACCAGCAGAGATACCTGGTACTCAGGGGCGGGTGGCTACACCTTC.

V is TRBV20-1 and J is TRBJ2-3, with 9 bases identical to TRBD2. The V segment lost 1 base and the J segment 2 bases; nucleotides outside the gene matches: 7. The CDR3 has 16 amino acids. Germline V CDR1 and CDR2: DFQATT, SNEGSKA (reference sequence). The CDR3 loop reads CSARVSRGGSTDTQYF. CDR3 in DNA: TGCAGTGCTAGAGTGTCGCGGGGGGGCTCCACAGATACGCAGTATTTT.

This chain uses TRBV5-5 with TRBJ1-2; the match to TRBD1 covers 9 bases. Germline V gives CDR1 SGHKS, CDR2 YYEKEE (reference sequence). V shed 3 bases, J shed 4 bases, and the junction held 7 bases outside the gene matches. The CDR3 is made up of 15 amino acids. CDR3 in DNA: TGTGCCAGCAGCTATCCGGGACAGGGCCGCTATGGCTACACCTTC. Translating it yields CASSYPGQGRYGYTF.

In its sample, this clonotype was seen a few times. The chain recombines TRBV2 with TRBJ2-1, with unresolved D. V lost 4 bases to trimming and J lost 12 bases, with 10 bases between them. Germline V gives CDR1 SNHLY, CDR2 FYNNEI. The CDR3 is made up of 11 amino acids. The CDR3 sequence is CASSVTGRQFF. For the CDR3, the DNA is TGTGCCAGCAGTGTGACGGGCAGGCAGTTCTTC.